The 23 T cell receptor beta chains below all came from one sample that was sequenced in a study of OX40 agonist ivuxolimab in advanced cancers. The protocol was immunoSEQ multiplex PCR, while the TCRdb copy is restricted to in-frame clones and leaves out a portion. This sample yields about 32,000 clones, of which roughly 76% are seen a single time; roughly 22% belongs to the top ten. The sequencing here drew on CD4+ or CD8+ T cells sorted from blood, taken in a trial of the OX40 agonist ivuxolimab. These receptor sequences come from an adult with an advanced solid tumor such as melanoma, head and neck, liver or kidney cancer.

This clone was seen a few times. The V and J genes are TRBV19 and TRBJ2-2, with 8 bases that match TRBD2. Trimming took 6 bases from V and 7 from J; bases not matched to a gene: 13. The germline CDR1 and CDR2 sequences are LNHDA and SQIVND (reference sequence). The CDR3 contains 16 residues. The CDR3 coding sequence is TGTGCCAGTAGAAGGGGAAGCGGGAGTCTCGGCGGGGAGCTGTTTTTT. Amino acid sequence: CASRRGSGSLGGELFF.

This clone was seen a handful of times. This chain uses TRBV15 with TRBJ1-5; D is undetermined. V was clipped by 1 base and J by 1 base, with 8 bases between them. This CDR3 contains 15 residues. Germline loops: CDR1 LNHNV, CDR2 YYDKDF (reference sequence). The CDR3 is CATSRGGGSNQPQHF. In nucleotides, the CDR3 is TGTGCCACCAGCAGAGGTGGAGGGAGCAATCAGCCCCAGCATTTT. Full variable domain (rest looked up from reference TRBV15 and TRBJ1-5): DAMVIQNPRYQVTQFGKPVTLSCSQTLNHNVMYWYQQKSSQAPKLLFHYYDKDFNNEADTPDNFQSRRPNTSFCFLDIRSPGLGDTAMYLCATSRGGGSNQPQHFGDGTRLSIL.

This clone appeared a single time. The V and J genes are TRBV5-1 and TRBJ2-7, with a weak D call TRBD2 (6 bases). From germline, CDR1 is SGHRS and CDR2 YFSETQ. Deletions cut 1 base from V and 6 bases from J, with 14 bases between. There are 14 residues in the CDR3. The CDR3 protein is CASSLFSGEGEQYF. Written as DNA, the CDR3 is TGCGCCAGCAGCTTGTTCTCGGGAGAGGGCGAGCAGTACTTC.

DNA of the CDR3: TGTGCCAGCAGCCGTGGAGGCTACGAGCAGTACTTC. Protein product: CASSRGGYEQYF. This sequence joins TRBV6-5 and TRBJ2-7; possible D gene TRBD2, 5 bases. The CDR3 is 12 residues long. Deletions cut 6 bases from V and 3 bases from J, with 9 bases between. CDR1 and CDR2 from the germline V gene are MNHEY and SVGAGI.

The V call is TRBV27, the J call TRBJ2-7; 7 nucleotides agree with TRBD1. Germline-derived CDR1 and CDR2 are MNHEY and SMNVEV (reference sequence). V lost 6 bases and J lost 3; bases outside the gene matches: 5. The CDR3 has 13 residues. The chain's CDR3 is CASRQRDSYEQYF. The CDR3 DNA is TGTGCCAGCAGACAAAGGGACAGCTACGAGCAGTACTTC.

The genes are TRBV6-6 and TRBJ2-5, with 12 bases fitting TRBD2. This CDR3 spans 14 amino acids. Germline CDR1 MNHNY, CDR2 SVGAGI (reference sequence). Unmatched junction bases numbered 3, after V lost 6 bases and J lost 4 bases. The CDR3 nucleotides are TGTGCCAGCAGACTAGCGGGAGGCGCAGAGACCCAGTACTTC. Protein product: CASRLAGGAETQYF.

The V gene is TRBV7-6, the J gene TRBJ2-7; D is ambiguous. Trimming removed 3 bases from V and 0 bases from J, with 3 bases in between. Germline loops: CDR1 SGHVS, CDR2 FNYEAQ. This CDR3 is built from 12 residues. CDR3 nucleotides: TGTGCCAGCAGCTTGAGCTCCTACGAGCAGTACTTC. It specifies CASSLSSYEQYF.

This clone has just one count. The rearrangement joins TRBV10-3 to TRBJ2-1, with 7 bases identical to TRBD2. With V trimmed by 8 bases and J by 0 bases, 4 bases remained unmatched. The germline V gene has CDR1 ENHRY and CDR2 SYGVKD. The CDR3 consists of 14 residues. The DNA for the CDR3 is TGTGCCATCGGTGGCGGGGGCTCCTACAATGAGCAGTTCTTC. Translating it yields CAIGGGGSYNEQFF.

The CDR3 DNA reads as TGTGCCAGCAGTCCCATAGGAGGGGCCGCCGGGGAGCTGTTTTTT. Its protein is CASSPIGGAAGELFF. The chain joins TRBV6-5 to TRBJ2-2; D perhaps matches TRBD2 (6 bases). Between the trimmed V and J ends, which lost 5 bases and 6 bases, there was a span of 16 bases. Germline assignment: CDR1 MNHEY and CDR2 SVGAGI. The CDR3 length is 15 residues.

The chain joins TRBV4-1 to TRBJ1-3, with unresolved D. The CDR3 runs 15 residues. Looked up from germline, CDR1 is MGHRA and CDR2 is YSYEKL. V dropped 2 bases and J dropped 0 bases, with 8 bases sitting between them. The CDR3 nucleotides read TGCGCCAGCAGCCAATTGGTGTACTCTGGAAACACCATATATTTT. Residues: CASSQLVYSGNTIYF.

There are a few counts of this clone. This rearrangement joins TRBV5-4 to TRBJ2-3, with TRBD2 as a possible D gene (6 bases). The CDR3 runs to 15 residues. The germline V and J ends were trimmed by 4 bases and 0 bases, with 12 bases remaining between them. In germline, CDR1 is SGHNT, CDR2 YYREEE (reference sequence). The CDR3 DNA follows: TGTGCCAGCAGCCCCATGGCGGGGAGCACAGATACGCAGTATTTT. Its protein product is CASSPMAGSTDTQYF.

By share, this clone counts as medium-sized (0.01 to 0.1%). The CDR3 reads CASKGSGANVLTF. The CDR3 region has the DNA TGTGCCAGCAAAGGGTCTGGGGCCAACGTCCTGACTTTC. The chain recombines TRBV25-1 with TRBJ2-6; D is unresolved. CDR3 length: 13 amino acids. V lost 7 bases and J lost 1, with 5 bases in between. Germline V CDR1 and CDR2: MGHDK, SYGVNS.

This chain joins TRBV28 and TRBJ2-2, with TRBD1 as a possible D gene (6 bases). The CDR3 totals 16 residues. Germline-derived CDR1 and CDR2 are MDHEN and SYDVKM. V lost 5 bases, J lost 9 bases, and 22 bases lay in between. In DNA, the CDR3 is TGTGCCAGCAGTCCGCTTAGGGCAGGGGCCTTACGGGAGCTGTTTTTT. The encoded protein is CASSPLRAGALRELFF.

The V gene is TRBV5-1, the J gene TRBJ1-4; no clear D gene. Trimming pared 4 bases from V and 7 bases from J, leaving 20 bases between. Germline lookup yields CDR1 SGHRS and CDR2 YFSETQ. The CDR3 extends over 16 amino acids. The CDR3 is CASSPPGSGEGEKLFF. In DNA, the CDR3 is TGCGCCAGCAGCCCCCCGGGTTCCGGGGAAGGTGAAAAACTGTTTTTT. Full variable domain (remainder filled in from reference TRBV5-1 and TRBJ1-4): KAGVTQTPRYLIKTRGQQVTLSCSPISGHRSVSWYQQTPGQGLQFLFEYFSETQRNKGNFPGRFSGRQFSNSRSEMNVSTLELGDSALYLCASSPPGSGEGEKLFFGSGTQLSVL.

The CDR3 DNA reads as TGTGCCAGCACCCTAGGGGCAGGGGGGAACACTGAAGCTTTCTTT. Its protein is CASTLGAGGNTEAFF. V and J are TRBV7-6 and TRBJ1-1, with 7 bases fitting TRBD1. The germline CDR1 and CDR2 sequences are SGHVS and FNYEAQ. The CDR3 contains 15 residues. With V trimmed by 7 bases and J by 1 base, 9 bases remained unmatched.

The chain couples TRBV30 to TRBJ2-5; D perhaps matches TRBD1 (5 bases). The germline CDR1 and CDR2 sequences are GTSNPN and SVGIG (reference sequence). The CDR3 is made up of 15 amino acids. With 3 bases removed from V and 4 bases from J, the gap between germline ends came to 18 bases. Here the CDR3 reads CAWRGLDKLLETQYF. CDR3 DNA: TGTGCCTGGAGGGGGTTGGACAAATTGTTAGAGACCCAGTACTTC.

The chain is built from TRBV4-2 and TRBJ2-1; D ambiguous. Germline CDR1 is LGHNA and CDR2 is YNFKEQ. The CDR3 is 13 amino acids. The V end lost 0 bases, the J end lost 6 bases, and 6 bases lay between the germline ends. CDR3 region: CASSQDQINEQFF. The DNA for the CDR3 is TGTGCCAGCAGCCAAGATCAAATCAATGAGCAGTTCTTC.

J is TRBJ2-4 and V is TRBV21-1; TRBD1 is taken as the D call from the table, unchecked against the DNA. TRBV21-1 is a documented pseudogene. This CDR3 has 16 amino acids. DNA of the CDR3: TGTGCCAGCAGCAAAACCTGGGACAGGGAAGGGAACATTCAGTACTTC. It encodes CASSKTWDREGNIQYF.

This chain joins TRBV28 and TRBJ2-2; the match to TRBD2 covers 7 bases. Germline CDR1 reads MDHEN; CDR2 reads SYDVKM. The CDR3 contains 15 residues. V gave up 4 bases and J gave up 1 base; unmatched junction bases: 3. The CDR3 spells CASSWLAVNTGELFF. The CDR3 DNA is TGTGCCAGCAGTTGGCTAGCGGTGAACACCGGGGAGCTGTTTTTT.

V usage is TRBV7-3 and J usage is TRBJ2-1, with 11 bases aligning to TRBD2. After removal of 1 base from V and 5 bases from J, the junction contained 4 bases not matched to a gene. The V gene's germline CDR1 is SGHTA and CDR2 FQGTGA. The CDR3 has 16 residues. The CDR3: CASSLRGTSGHNEQFF. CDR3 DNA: TGTGCCAGCAGCTTAAGAGGGACTAGCGGTCACAATGAGCAGTTCTTC.

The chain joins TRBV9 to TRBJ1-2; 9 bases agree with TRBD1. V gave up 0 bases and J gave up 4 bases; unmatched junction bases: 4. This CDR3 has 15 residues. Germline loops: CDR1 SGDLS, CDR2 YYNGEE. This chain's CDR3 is CASSVATGGRYGYTF. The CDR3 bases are TGTGCCAGCAGCGTAGCCACAGGGGGCCGCTATGGCTACACCTTC. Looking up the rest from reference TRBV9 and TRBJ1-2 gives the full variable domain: DSGVTQTPKHLITATGQRVTLRCSPRSGDLSVYWYQQSLDQGLQFLIQYYNGEERAKGNILERFSAQQFPDLHSELNLSSLELGDSALYFCASSVATGGRYGYTFGSGTRLTVV.

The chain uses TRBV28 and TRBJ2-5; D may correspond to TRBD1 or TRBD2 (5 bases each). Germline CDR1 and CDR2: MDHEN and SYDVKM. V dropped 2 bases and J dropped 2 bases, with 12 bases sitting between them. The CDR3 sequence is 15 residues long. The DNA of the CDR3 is TGTGCCAGCAGTTTACCCCTGGGACCACAAGAGACCCAGTACTTC. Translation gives CASSLPLGPQETQYF. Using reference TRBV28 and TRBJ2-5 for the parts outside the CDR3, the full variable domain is DVKVTQSSRYLVKRTGEKVFLECVQDMDHENMFWYRQDPGLGLRLIYFSYDVKMKEKGDIPEGYSVSREKKERFSLILESASTNQTSMYLCASSLPLGPQETQYFGPGTRLLVL.

The CDR3 sequence is CASSLSRGQGLSDNEQFF. The DNA of the CDR3 is TGTGCCAGCTCACTTTCGAGAGGGCAGGGACTCTCGGACAATGAGCAGTTCTTC. The J gene is TRBJ2-1, the V gene TRBV18; TRBD2 is a possible D gene (6 bases). Germline CDR1 and CDR2: KGHSH and LQKENI. The CDR3 runs 18 residues. V was pared by 4 bases and J by 5 bases, with 24 bases between.